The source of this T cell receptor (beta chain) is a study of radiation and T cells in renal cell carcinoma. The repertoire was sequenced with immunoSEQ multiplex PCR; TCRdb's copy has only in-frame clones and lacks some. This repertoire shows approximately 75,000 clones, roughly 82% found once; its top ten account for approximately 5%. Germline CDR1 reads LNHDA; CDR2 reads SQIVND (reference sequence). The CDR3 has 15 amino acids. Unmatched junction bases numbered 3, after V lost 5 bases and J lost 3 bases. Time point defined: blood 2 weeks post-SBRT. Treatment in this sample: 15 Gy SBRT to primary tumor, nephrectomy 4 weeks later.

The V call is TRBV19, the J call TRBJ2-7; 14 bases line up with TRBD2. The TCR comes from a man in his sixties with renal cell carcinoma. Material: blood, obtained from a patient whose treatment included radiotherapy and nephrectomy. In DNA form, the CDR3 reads TGTGCCAGTAGTCTGGGACTAGCGGGAGTCTACGAGCAGTACTTC. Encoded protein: CASSLGLAGVYEQYF.